This TCR beta chain was sequenced in a study of blood T cell repertoires in COVID-19 (TCRdb year 2020). In terms of the full investigation: Collaborator samples came from the United States, Italy and Spain and covered acute and convalescent phases of COVID-19. The repertoires were released in a freely available public database meant as a resource for research on the immune response to SARS-CoV-2. The sample metadata nearly always contained a de-identified subject ID, COVID-19 status, age in years and sex. The dataset comprised deeply sampled blood TCRbeta repertoires from subjects exposed to, actively infected with, or recovered from COVID-19. The samples were drawn from the first 160 participants of the ongoing ImmuneRACE study and from 950 to 1,500 subjects provided by 6 global collaborators. The prospective study material was composed of cDNA or gDNA derived from T cells, B-cell-depleted T cells, or PBMCs. Where HLA class I and class II types were available, the types were taken from metadata supplied by the sample provider, not from assay-based typing. General study outcomes and caveats: The amount of clinical and demographic metadata varied by source and participant and was provided uncurated.

Inclusive of the bounding cysteine and phenylalanine, the CDR3 is 13 residues long. CDR3 DNA only is kept here, 39 bases in frame from base 1. CDR1 and CDR2 are read off the germline V gene as MNHEY and SVGAGI. Trimming removed 9 bases from V and 7 bases from J, leaving 18 bases between the germline ends. The collaborating institutions used their own protocols to collect whole blood in K2EDTA tubes. For TCRbeta analysis, collaborators shipped samples in one of three forms: frozen whole blood, isolated PBMCs, or DNA extracted from either of those sample types. About this clone itself: Its antigen is currently not known. It has no much larger one-base neighbor in the sample; base qualities were not kept.

TCRbeta CDR3 regions were amplified from genomic DNA using the immunoSEQ Assay, a bias-controlled multiplex PCR. The authors' analysis ran thus. Nucleated cell counts per sample were estimated from amplification of reference gene primers within the assay. To quantify the absolute abundance of each unique TCRbeta CDR3 rearrangement, sequence reads were collapsed and filtered. For each sample, productive Simpson clonality was calculated by taking the square root of Simpson's diversity index across productive rearrangements. The immuneACCESS repertoire file appears here via TCRdb, limited to in-frame rearrangements. These files lack a portion of the clones; in checked studies, under half of the deficit traces to unresolved V genes, and the cause of the others is not known. The V and J calls and the clone size are those of that table, but D and trimming were determined from the DNA. The sample table holds around 75,000 clones, of which around nine tenths were seen once. The top ten clones comprise 0.5% to 0.7% of the sample.

The rearrangement joined TRBV6-5 to TRBJ1-1; a tentative D call is TRBD1 (6 bases match). Sequenced input: peripheral blood. The TCR was taken from a man in his sixties with acute or convalescent COVID-19. The CDR3 sequence is CASRQAVINEAFF. The nucleotide sequence is given as TGTGCCAGTCGACAGGCTGTCATCAATGAAGCTTTCTTT.